This T cell receptor beta chain was captured by sequencing in a study of T cell changes during pregnancy in multiple sclerosis. Generated by immunoSEQ multiplex PCR, the TCRdb table keeps only in-frame clones and is missing some. The sample holds around 36,000 clones, roughly nine tenths seen once. The CDR3 length is 14 residues. Trimming removed 0 bases from V and 4 bases from J, with 9 bases in between. The germline CDR1 and CDR2 sequences are PRHDT and FYEKMQ (reference sequence). This receptor was taken from a female donor with multiple sclerosis, enrolled in a pregnancy study. The source material was CD8+ T cells from peripheral blood mononuclear cells, sampled before pregnancy. The V and J genes are TRBV13 and TRBJ1-2; no definite D call. This CDR3 reads CASSLGGQVYGYTF. The CDR3 DNA follows: TGTGCCAGCAGCTTAGGAGGTCAGGTCTATGGCTACACCTTC.